A selection of T cell receptor beta chains follows, all from one sample in a study of post-analysis software for immune sequencing data. TCRdb analysed the PCR reads with MiXCR anew, one entry per CDR3 protein. Among approximately 630,000 distinct CDR3 sequences, 55% to 60% were seen once, and the ten largest hold about 10%. Sequenced sample: blood. The receptors shown here come from a girl aged 2 to 9 with multiple sclerosis. The CDR3 runs from the conserved cysteine through the conserved F or W. The D gene is left open where the match is weak. Rows give clone size only sometimes, using once, few, many, or a class for an expanded clone.

>TRBV6-6|.|.|TRBJ2-7
CASSYEFSYEQYF
TGTGCCAGCAGTTATGAGTTCTCCTACGAGCAGTACTTC
>TRBV4-3|.|.|TRBJ1-1
CASSQDSGWDTEAFF
TGCGCCAGCAGCCAAGATTCGGGTTGGGACACTGAAGCTTTCTTT
>TRBV5-1|.|.|TRBJ1-1
CASSLGLVGNPANTEAFF
TGCGCCAGCAGCTTGGGTCTGGTGGGGAACCCCGCGAACACTGAAGCTTTCTTT
>TRBV6-6|.|.|TRBJ2-5
CASSYGPGNQETQYF
TGTGCCAGCAGTTACGGGCCAGGGAATCAAGAGACCCAGTACTTC
>TRBV29-1|.|.|TRBJ2-3
CSVVGRLADTQYF
TGCAGCGTTGTGGGCAGGCTAGCAGATACGCAGTATTTT
>TRBV7-2|.|.|TRBJ2-5
CASSLSTETQYF
TGTGCCAGCAGCTTATCGACAGAGACCCAGTACTTC
>TRBV20-1|.|TRBD2|TRBJ2-5
CSASAGAQETQYF
TGCAGTGCCTCAGCGGGGGCCCAAGAGACCCAGTACTTC
>TRBV3-1|.|TRBD1|TRBJ1-1
CASSDRGGREGGTEAFF
TGTGCCAGCAGCGACCGAGGGGGCAGGGAGGGGGGCACTGAAGCTTTCTTT
>TRBV5-6|.|.|TRBJ2-3
CASSLTDTDTQYF
TGTGCCAGCAGCTTGACCGATACAGATACGCAGTATTTT
>TRBV20-1|once|.|TRBJ1-3
CSASSISGNTIYF
TGCAGTGCTAGTTCGATCTCTGGAAACACCATATATTTT
>TRBV6-6|.|TRBD2|TRBJ2-3
CASSRAPPGGVTDTQYF
TGTGCCAGCAGTAGGGCCCCTCCGGGGGGAGTCACAGATACGCAGTATTTT
>TRBV29-1|.|.|TRBJ2-7
CSIALGQYEQYF
TGCAGCATCGCGTTGGGGCAGTACGAGCAGTACTTC
>TRBV7-2|.|.|TRBJ1-2
CASSLSSTYGYTF
TGTGCCAGCAGCCTTTCATCGACCTATGGCTACACCTTC
>TRBV20-1|.|TRBD1|TRBJ1-2
CSASRTGDNYGYTF
TGCAGTGCTAGTCGAACAGGGGATAACTATGGCTACACCTTC
>TRBV3-1|.|.|TRBJ2-1
CASSQAEEGPEQFF
TGTGCCAGCAGCCAAGCGGAGGAGGGACCTGAGCAGTTCTTC
>TRBV12-3/TRBV12-4|.|TRBD1|TRBJ2-5
CASSLTGEGETQYF
TGTGCCAGCAGCCTGACAGGGGAAGGAGAGACCCAGTACTTC
>TRBV20-1|.|.|TRBJ2-4
CSASPGLAKNIQYF
TGCAGTGCTAGCCCGGGGCTGGCCAAAAACATTCAGTACTTC
>TRBV10-3|few|TRBD1|TRBJ2-7
CAIRGTGEGSYEQYF
TGTGCCATCAGGGGGACAGGCGAGGGCTCCTACGAGCAGTACTTC
>TRBV12-3/TRBV12-4|.|TRBD1|TRBJ2-1
CASTKQGSSYNEQFF
TGTGCCAGCACCAAACAGGGGAGCTCCTACAATGAGCAGTTCTTC
>TRBV6-5|.|TRBD1|TRBJ1-4
CASSFDAGGEKLFF
TGTGCCAGCAGTTTCGACGCAGGGGGTGAAAAACTGTTTTTT
>TRBV12-3/TRBV12-4|.|.|TRBJ2-7
CASSLRVRGYEQYF
TGTGCCAGCAGTTTACGTGTCAGGGGATACGAGCAGTACTTC
>TRBV5-1|.|TRBD1|TRBJ2-3
CASSSAGTGDTDTQYF
TGCGCCAGCAGCTCTGCCGGGACAGGCGACACAGATACGCAGTATTTT
>TRBV4-3|.|.|TRBJ2-2
CASSQAVAATNTGELFF
TGCGCCAGCAGCCAAGCAGTAGCGGCGACGAACACCGGGGAGCTGTTTTTT
>TRBV20-1|.|TRBD2|TRBJ2-6
CSARDHSSGRSGANVLTF
TGCAGTGCTAGAGATCACTCTAGCGGCAGATCTGGGGCCAACGTCCTGACTTTC
>TRBV6-1|.|TRBD1|TRBJ2-6
CASSIDRGLGGANVLTF
TGTGCCAGCAGCATAGACAGGGGACTGGGCGGGGCCAACGTCCTGACTTTC
>TRBV6-5|.|TRBD2|TRBJ2-7
CASSYSEVGSGLTYEQYF
TGTGCCAGCAGTTACTCCGAAGTAGGTAGCGGGCTAACATACGAGCAGTACTTC
>TRBV7-2|.|.|TRBJ2-7
CASSTTAGYEQYF
TGTGCCAGCAGCACCACGGCAGGTTACGAGCAGTACTTC
>TRBV4-3|.|.|TRBJ2-5
CASSQVIGPAQETQYF
TGCGCCAGCAGCCAAGTCATCGGGCCCGCACAAGAGACCCAGTACTTC
>TRBV20-1|.|TRBD1|TRBJ2-7
CSARAQGALEQYF
TGCAGTGCTAGAGCACAGGGGGCTCTCGAGCAGTACTTC
>TRBV29-1|.|TRBD2|TRBJ2-5
CSVRRGEETQYF
TGCAGCGTTCGGCGGGGGGAAGAGACCCAGTACTTC
>TRBV12-3/TRBV12-4|once|TRBD1|TRBJ2-5
CASSSRQGYRETQYF
TGTGCCAGCAGTTCCAGACAGGGGTATAGGGAGACCCAGTACTTC
>TRBV7-2|.|.|TRBJ1-1
CASSPTGYTEAFF
TGTGCCAGCTCCCCGACAGGATATACTGAAGCTTTCTTT
>TRBV10-3|.|TRBD2|TRBJ2-3
CAIMEGTSADTQYF
TGTGCCATCATGGAGGGGACTAGCGCAGATACGCAGTATTTT
>TRBV9|.|.|TRBJ2-7
CASSVEVRGYEQYF
TGTGCCAGCAGCGTAGAAGTCCGGGGCTACGAGCAGTACTTC
>TRBV9|.|.|TRBJ2-1
CASSVDGVWAYNEQFF
TGTGCCAGCAGCGTAGATGGGGTATGGGCCTACAATGAGCAGTTCTTC
>TRBV5-1|.|.|TRBJ2-1
CASSLSGSEQFF
TGCGCCAGCAGCTTGTCGGGGAGTGAGCAGTTCTTC
>TRBV12-5|.|TRBD1|TRBJ2-1
CASGPAGTGLDEQFF
TGTGCTAGTGGTCCCGCCGGGACAGGCCTCGATGAGCAGTTCTTC
>TRBV29-1|.|.|TRBJ2-5
CSAKGGGETQYF
TGCAGCGCTAAGGGGGGTGGAGAGACCCAGTACTTC
>TRBV5-1|.|.|TRBJ1-5
CASSAYSNQPQHF
TGCGCCAGCAGTGCCTATAGCAATCAGCCCCAGCATTTT
>TRBV7-8|.|.|TRBJ2-5
CASSLEPGPRSETQYF
TGTGCCAGCAGCTTAGAACCGGGACCTCGATCAGAGACCCAGTACTTC
>TRBV11-2|.|.|TRBJ2-5
CASSGFKETQYF
TGTGCCAGCTCGGGATTTAAAGAGACCCAGTACTTC
>TRBV27|.|TRBD1|TRBJ2-1
CASSYDVPGQYQFF
TGTGCCAGCAGTTACGACGTCCCGGGACAGTACCAGTTCTTC
>TRBV4-3|.|.|TRBJ1-2
CASSQDNGGDYGYTF
TGCGCCAGCAGCCAAGATAATGGGGGGGACTATGGCTACACCTTC
>TRBV20-1|.|TRBD1|TRBJ2-5
CSASRTGKETQYF
TGCAGTGCTTCCAGGACAGGGAAAGAGACCCAGTACTTC
>TRBV11-1|.|.|TRBJ1-1
CASSRAQEDTEAFF
TGTGCCAGCAGCCGGGCCCAGGAGGACACTGAAGCTTTCTTT